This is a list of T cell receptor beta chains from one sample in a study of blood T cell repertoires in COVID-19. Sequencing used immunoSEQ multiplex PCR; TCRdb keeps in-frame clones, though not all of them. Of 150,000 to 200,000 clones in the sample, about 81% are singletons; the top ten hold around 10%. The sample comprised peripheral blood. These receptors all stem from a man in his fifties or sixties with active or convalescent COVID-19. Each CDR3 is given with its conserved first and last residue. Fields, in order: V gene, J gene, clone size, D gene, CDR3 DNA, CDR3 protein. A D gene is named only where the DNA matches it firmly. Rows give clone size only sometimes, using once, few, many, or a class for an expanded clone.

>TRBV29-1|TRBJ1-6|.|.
TGCAGCGTTGCTCAGGCGTGGGATTCACCCCTCCACTTT
CSVAQAWDSPLHF
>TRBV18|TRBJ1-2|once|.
TGTGCCAGCTCAGCGATGAATACAGGGAACGATGGCTACACCTTC
CASSAMNTGNDGYTF
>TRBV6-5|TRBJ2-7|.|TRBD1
TGTGCCATGAGACAGGGGACCAACTACGAGCAGTACTTC
CAMRQGTNYEQYF
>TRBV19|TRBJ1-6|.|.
TGTGCCAGTAGTAGCCAGACTCGTAGTTCACCCCTCCACTTT
CASSSQTRSSPLHF
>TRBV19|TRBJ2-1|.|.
TGTGCCAGTAGTATGGGGACTTCGAACAATGAGCAGTTCTTC
CASSMGTSNNEQFF
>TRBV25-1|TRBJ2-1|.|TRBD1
TGTGCCAGCAGTGAACGGAGGACAGGATTAGACAATGAGCAGTTCTTC
CASSERRTGLDNEQFF
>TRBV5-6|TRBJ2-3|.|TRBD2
TGTGCCAGCAGCTTGTACGGGACTAGCAAGGCGCAGTATTTT
CASSLYGTSKAQYF
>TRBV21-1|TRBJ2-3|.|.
TGTGCCAGCACCCCAAAGGGGGGGGCTAGCACAGATACGCAGTATTTT
CASTPKGGASTDTQYF
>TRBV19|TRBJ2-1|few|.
TGTGCCAGTAGCAACAGGGAAACCTACAATGAGCAGTTCTTC
CASSNRETYNEQFF
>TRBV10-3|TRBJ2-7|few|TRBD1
TGTGCCATCAGTGAAATTTTATATTTAACAGGGGTTGATGAGCAGTACTTC
CAISEILYLTGVDEQYF
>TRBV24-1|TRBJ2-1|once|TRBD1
TGTGCCACCAGTGATGACCGGGACAGGGGAAACAATGAGCAGTTCTTC
CATSDDRDRGNNEQFF
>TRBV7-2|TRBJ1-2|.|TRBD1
TGTGCCAGCAGCTTAGGCTCAGACAGGGCCTATGGCTACACCTTC
CASSLGSDRAYGYTF
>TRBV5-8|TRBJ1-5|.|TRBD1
TGTGCCAGCAGCTTGGGTGCAGGGGGCTACCATTTT
CASSLGAGGYHF
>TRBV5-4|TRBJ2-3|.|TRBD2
TGTGCCAGCAGCTTGGCCGGAGCTAGCGGAGATACGCAGTATTTT
CASSLAGASGDTQYF
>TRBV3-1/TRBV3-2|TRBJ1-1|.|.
TGTGCCAGCAGCCATACCACCGAAAGTAAGGCGGCTGAAGCTTTCTTT
CASSHTTESKAAEAFF
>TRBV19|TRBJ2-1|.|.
TGTGCCAGTGGTTCGGGGGGCCGGGAGCAGTTCTTC
CASGSGGREQFF
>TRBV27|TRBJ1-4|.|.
TGTGCCAGCAGGCCGACAGGAATAGGGGAAAAACTGTTTTTT
CASRPTGIGEKLFF
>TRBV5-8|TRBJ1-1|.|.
TGTGCCAGCAGCGACGGACTTGCGAACACTGAAGCTTTCTTT
CASSDGLANTEAFF
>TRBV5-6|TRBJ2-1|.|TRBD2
TGTGCCAGCAGCTTGTTTGGAGCGGGAGCCTACAATGAGCAGTTCTTC
CASSLFGAGAYNEQFF
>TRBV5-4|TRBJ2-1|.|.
TGTGCCAGCAGCTTGGGCGCGGGACCCAGTGAGCAGTTCTTC
CASSLGAGPSEQFF
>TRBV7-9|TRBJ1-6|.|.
TGTGCCAGCAGCTCCAGGCCAGGGGCGTATAATTCACCCCTCCACTTT
CASSSRPGAYNSPLHF
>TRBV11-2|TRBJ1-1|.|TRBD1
TGTGCCAGCAGCTCGAGACAGGGGTCGAACACTGAAGCTTTCTTT
CASSSRQGSNTEAFF
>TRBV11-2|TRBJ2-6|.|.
TGTGCCAGCAGTTCCCACGGCTCTGGGGCCAACGTCCTGACTTTC
CASSSHGSGANVLTF
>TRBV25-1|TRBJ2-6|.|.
TGTGCCAGCAGTGATCCCGTCTCTGGGGCCAACGTCCTGACTTTC
CASSDPVSGANVLTF
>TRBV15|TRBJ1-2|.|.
TGTGCCACCAGCAGAGATCTAGGGGTTGTTGGCTACACCTTC
CATSRDLGVVGYTF
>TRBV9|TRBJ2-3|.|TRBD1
TGTGCCAGCAGCGCCCGGGGAGGGACAGGGGTCCCAGATACGCAGTATTTT
CASSARGGTGVPDTQYF
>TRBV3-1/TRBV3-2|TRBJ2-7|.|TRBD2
TGTGCCAGCAGCCATGGACTAGCGGGGAACTCCTACGAGCAGTACTTC
CASSHGLAGNSYEQYF
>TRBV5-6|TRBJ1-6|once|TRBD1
TGTGCCAGCAGCCCAGGGGGGTTCTCCTATAATTCACCCCTCCACTTT
CASSPGGFSYNSPLHF
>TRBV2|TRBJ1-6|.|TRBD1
TGTGCCAGCACCGAGCAACAGGGGTTAAATTCACCCCTCCACTTT
CASTEQQGLNSPLHF
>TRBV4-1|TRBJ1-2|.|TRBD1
TGCGCCAGCAGCCAAGATGAGGAACAGGGGAATAGATATGGCTACACCTTC
CASSQDEEQGNRYGYTF
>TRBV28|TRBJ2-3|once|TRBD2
TGTGCCAGCAGTTCCCCGGGACTAGCGGGAGAGGAGACTAGCACAGATACGCAGTATTTT
CASSSPGLAGEETSTDTQYF
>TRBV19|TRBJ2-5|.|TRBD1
TGTGCCAGTAGCGATGCCGGGACAGGGGGTCAAGAGACCCAGTACTTC
CASSDAGTGGQETQYF
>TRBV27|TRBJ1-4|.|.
TGTGCCAGCAGAAACTCGGGACATCGAAATGAAAAACTGTTTTTT
CASRNSGHRNEKLFF
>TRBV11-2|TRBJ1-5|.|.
TGTGCCAGCAGCTATACAGATTCCGGCAATCAGCCCCAGCATTTT
CASSYTDSGNQPQHF
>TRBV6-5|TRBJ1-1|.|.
TGTGCCAGCAGTTACTCGGCGGGGGCAAACACTGAAGCTTTCTTT
CASSYSAGANTEAFF
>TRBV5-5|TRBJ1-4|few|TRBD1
TGTGCCAGCAGCCAGGATCCTGCCGGGACAGTAAAACTGTTTTTT
CASSQDPAGTVKLFF
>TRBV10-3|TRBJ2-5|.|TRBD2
TGTGCCATCAGGGCTGGGACTAGCGGGAGAGGAGAGGGGGAGACCCAGTACTTC
CAIRAGTSGRGEGETQYF
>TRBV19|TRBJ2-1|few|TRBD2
TGTGCCAGTAGTCCTCGGGCCGGGACTAGCGGGCCAAGCTCCTACAATGAGCAGTTCTTC
CASSPRAGTSGPSSYNEQFF
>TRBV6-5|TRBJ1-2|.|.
TGTGCCAGCAGTTACGGGGGCAAAAACTATGGCTACACCTTC
CASSYGGKNYGYTF
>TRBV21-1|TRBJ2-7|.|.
TGTGCCAGCAGCATGCGGACAGGGGGCCGGGTTGACGAGCAGTACTTC
CASSMRTGGRVDEQYF
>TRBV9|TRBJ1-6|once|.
TGTGCCAGCAGCGCGAGCCCGGTAGGGGTTTCACCCCTCCACTTT
CASSASPVGVSPLHF
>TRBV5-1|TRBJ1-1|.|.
TGCGCCAGCAGCGTTCCAGGGAAGAACACTGAAGCTTTCTTT
CASSVPGKNTEAFF
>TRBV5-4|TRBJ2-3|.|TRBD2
TGTGCCAGCAGCCCCGATAGCGGGAGCGGGGATACGCAGTATTTT
CASSPDSGSGDTQYF
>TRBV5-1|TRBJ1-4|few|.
TGCGCCAGCAGCTTGAACGGGGTAGGAAAGGGTGAAAAACTGTTTTTT
CASSLNGVGKGEKLFF
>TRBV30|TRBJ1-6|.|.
TGTGCCTCATTTTCACCCCTCCACTTT
CASFSPLHF
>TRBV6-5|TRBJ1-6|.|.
TGTGCCAGCAGTTCCATGGGAGGGGTTGGGAATTCACCCCTCCACTTT
CASSSMGGVGNSPLHF
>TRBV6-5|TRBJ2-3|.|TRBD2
TGTGCCAGCGCCGGGACTAGCGGGACAGATACGCAGTATTTT
CASAGTSGTDTQYF
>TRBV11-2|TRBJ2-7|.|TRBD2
TGTGCCAGCAGCTTAGTGACTAGCGGGCCCTCCTACGAGCAGTACTTC
CASSLVTSGPSYEQYF
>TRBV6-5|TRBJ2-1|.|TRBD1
TGTGCCAGCAGATCCCCGGGACAGGGTAAAGATGAGCAGTTCTTC
CASRSPGQGKDEQFF
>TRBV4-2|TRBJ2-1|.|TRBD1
TGTGCCAGCAGCCAAGTAGAAGGACAGGGGGCTGTCAATGAGCAGTTCTTC
CASSQVEGQGAVNEQFF
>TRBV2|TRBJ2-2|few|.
TGTGCCAGCAGTGGCCCCGATGGGCGAAACACCGGGGAGCTGTTTTTT
CASSGPDGRNTGELFF
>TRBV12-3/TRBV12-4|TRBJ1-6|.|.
TGTGCCAGCAGTCCAGTGGGAGGGCCCCTCCACTTT
CASSPVGGPLHF
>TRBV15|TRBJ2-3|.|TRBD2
TGTGCCACCAGGGAGCGGGAAGCGGGTAGGACGCAGTATTTT
CATREREAGRTQYF
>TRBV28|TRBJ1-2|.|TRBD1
TGTGCCAGCAGTTCCGGGACAGCCTATGGCTACACCTTC
CASSSGTAYGYTF
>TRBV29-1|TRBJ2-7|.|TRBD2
TGCAGCGTTGTACGGACTAGCGGGCCCCTGGGCGAGCAGTACTTC
CSVVRTSGPLGEQYF
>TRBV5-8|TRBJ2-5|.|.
TGTGCCAGCAGCTTGGAAGGGAGAGAGACCCAGTACTTC
CASSLEGRETQYF